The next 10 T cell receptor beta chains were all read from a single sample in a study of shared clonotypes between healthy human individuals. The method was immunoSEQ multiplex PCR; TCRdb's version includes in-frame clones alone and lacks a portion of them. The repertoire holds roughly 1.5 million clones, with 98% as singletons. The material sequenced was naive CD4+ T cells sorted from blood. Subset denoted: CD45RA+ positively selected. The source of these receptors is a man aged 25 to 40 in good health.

Written as DNA, the CDR3 is TGTGCCAGCAGTGGGACATGGATCACCTACAATGAGCAGTTCTTC. This sequence encodes CASSGTWITYNEQFF. V and J are TRBV25-1 and TRBJ2-1; D possibly corresponds to TRBD1 (5 bases). Germline CDR1 MGHDK, CDR2 SYGVNS. This CDR3 has 15 residues. V dropped 4 bases and J dropped 2 bases, with 12 bases sitting between them.

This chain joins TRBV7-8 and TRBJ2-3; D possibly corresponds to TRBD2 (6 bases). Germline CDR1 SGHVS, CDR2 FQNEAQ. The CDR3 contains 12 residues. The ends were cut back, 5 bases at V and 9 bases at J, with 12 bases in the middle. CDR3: CASSVAGRTQYF. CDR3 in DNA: TGTGCCAGCAGCGTCGCGGGACGGACGCAGTATTTT. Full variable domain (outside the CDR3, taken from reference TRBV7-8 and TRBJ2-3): GAGVSQSPRYKVAKRGQDVALRCDPISGHVSLFWYQQALGQGPEFLTYFQNEAQLDKSGLPSDRFFAERPEGSVSTLKIQRTQQEDSAVYLCASSVAGRTQYFGPGTRLTVL.

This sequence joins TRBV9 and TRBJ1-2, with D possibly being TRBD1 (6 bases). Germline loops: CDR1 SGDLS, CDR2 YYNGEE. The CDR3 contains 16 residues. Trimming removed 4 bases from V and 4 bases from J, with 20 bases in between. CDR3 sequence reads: CASSFTGTPMGYGYTF. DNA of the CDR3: TGTGCCAGCAGCTTTACCGGGACACCGATGGGCTATGGCTACACCTTC. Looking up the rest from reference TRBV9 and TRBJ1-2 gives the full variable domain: DSGVTQTPKHLITATGQRVTLRCSPRSGDLSVYWYQQSLDQGLQFLIQYYNGEERAKGNILERFSAQQFPDLHSELNLSSLELGDSALYFCASSFTGTPMGYGYTFGSGTRLTVV.

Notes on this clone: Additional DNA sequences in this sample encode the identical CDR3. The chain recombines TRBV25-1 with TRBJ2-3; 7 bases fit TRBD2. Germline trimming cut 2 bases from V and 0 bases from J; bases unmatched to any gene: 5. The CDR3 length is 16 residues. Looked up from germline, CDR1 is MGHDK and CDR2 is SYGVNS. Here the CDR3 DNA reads TGTGCCAGCAGTGAAGGTCTAGCGGTGAGCACAGATACGCAGTATTTT. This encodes CASSEGLAVSTDTQYF.

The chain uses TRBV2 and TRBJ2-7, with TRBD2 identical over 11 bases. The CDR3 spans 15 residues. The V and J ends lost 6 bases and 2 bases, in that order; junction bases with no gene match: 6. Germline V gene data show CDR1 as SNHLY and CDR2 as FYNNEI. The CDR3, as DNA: TGTGCCAGCAGCCCCTATAGCGGGAGGGCCTACGAGCAGTACTTC. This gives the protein CASSPYSGRAYEQYF.

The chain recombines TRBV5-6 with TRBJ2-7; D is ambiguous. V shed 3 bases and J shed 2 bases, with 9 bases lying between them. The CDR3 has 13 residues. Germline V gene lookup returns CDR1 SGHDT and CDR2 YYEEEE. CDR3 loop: CASSSLNTYEQYF. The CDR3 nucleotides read TGTGCCAGCAGCTCTCTGAATACCTACGAGCAGTACTTC.

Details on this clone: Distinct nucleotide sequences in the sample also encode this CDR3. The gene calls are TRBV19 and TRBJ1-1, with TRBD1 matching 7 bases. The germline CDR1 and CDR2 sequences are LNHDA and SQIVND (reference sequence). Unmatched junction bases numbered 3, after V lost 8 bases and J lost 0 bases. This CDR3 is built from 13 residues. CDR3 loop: CASSGTVNTEAFF. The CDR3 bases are TGTGCCAGTTCCGGGACAGTGAACACTGAAGCTTTCTTT.

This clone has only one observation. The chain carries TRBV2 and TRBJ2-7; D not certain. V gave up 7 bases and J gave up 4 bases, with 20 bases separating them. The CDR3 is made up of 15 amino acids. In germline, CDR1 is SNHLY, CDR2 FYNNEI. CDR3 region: CASKMTRLASYEQYF. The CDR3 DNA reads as TGTGCCAGCAAGATGACTCGACTGGCGAGTTACGAGCAGTACTTC.

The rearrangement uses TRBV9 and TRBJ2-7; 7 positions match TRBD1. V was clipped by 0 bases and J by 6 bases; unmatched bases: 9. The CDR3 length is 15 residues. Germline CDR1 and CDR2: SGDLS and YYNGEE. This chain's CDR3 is CASSVGAGTAPEQYF. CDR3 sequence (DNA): TGTGCCAGCAGCGTAGGGGCCGGGACAGCCCCCGAGCAGTACTTC.

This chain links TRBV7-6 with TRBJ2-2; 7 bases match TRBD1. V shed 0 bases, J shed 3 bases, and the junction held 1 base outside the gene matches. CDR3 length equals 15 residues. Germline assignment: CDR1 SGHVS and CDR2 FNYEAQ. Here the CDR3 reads CASSLAGGYTGELFF. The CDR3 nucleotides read TGTGCCAGCAGCTTAGCAGGGGGCTACACCGGGGAGCTGTTTTTT.